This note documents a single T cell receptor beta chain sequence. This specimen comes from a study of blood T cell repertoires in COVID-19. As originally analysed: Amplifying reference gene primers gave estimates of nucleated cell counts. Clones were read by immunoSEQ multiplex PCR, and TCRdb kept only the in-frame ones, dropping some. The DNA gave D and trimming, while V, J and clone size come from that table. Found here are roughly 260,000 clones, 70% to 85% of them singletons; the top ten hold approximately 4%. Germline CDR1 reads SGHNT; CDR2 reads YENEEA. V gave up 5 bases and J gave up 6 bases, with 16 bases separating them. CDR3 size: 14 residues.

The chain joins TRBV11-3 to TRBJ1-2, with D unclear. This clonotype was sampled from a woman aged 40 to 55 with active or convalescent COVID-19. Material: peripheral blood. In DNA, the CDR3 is TGTGCCAGCAGCCTAGGGCCGGGAAATCATGGCTACACCTTC. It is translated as CASSLGPGNHGYTF.